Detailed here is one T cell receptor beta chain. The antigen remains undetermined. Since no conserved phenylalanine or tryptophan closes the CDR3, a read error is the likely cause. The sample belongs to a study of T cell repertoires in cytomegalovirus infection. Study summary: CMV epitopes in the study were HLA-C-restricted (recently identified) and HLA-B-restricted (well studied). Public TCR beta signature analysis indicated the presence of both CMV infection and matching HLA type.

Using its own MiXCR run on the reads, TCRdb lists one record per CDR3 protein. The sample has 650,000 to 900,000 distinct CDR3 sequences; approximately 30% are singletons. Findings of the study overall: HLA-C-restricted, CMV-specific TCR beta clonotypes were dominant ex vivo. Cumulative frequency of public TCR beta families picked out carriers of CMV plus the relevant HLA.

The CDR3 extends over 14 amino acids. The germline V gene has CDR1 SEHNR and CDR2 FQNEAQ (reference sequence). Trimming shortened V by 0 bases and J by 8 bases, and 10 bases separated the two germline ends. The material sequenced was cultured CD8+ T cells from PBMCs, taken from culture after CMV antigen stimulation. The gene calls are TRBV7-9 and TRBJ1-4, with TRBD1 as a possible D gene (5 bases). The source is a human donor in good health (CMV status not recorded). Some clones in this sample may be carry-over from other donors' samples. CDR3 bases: TGTGCCAGCAGCTTAGCCAGGGAAGAGGAAAAACTGTTTCTT. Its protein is CASSLAREEEKLFL.